This T cell receptor (beta chain) was observed in a study of ipilimumab plus nivolumab after autologous stem cell transplantation. Findings and caveats of the study: TCR repertoire, Treg phenotype and gut microbiota reportedly support more study of this approach.

Assay: immunoSEQ multiplex PCR; the TCRdb copy retains only in-frame clones and omits some. Of about 9,500 clones in the sample, around two thirds were seen once. Germline assignment: CDR1 GTSNPN and CDR2 SVGIG (reference sequence). With 2 bases clipped from V and 7 bases from J, the junction kept 8 bases outside the gene matches. This CDR3 is built from 16 residues. This clone was observed a handful of times. What it recognizes is unknown. Sequenced material: PBMCs, taken in a trial of ipilimumab plus nivolumab as post-transplant consolidation. The TCR comes from a female donor with multiple myeloma. The chain carries TRBV30 and TRBJ1-4; 12 bases match TRBD1. DNA of the CDR3: TGTGCCTGGAGTACCGGGACAGGGGGCCGGGGTGAAAAACTGTTTTTT. This encodes CAWSTGTGGRGEKLFF.